The TCR beta chain described here comes from a study of T cell responses to AZD1222 COVID-19 vaccine. On this clone itself: The target antigen is unknown.

Trimming took 2 bases from V and 0 from J, leaving 11 bases between them. The CDR3 contains 16 residues. CDR1 and CDR2 from the germline V gene are MRHNA and SNTAGT. Broader study findings: Vaccine-related CD4 TCRs covered spike, predominating at 160-218 and 743-854. Following two doses of AZD1222, Spike-specific TCR breadth and depth rose. Targeting of unmutated variant regions was reportedly seen in nearly half of spike-specific TCRs. Repertoire samples came only from after the peak T cell response.

Profiled with immunoSEQ multiplex PCR; TCRdb holds only in-frame clones, not every one. This table holds 85,000 to 130,000 clones, 90% found once. The specimen was peripheral blood, collected 28 days after the second AZD1222 dose. The receptor comes from an adult who received the AZD1222 COVID-19 vaccine. The chain uses TRBV6-4 and TRBJ2-1; maybe TRBD1 (6 bases). In DNA, the CDR3 is TGTGCCAGCAGTGACACGGGACACCGCTCCTACAATGAGCAGTTCTTC. Encoded protein: CASSDTGHRSYNEQFF.